These T cell receptor beta chains were read from a single sample in a study of blood T cell repertoires in COVID-19. Method: immunoSEQ multiplex PCR; TCRdb's copy keeps in-frame clones and lacks some. Of about 180,000 clones in the sample, around four fifths were seen once. Input material: peripheral blood. The receptor set was obtained from a woman aged 40 to 49 with COVID-19, enrolled during active disease. Each CDR3 is given with its conserved first and last residue. The order of the fields is J gene, V gene, clone size, D gene, CDR3 protein, CDR3 DNA. D genes are given only for firm matches. Size is stated for part of the rows, as once, few or many counts, or as a class when the clone is expanded.

j_gene: TRBJ1-6
v_gene: TRBV6-1
abundance: -
d_gene: -
CDR3aa: CASSEGAGSPLHF
CDR3nt: TGTGCCAGCAGTGAAGGAGCGGGTTCACCCCTCCACTTT

j_gene: TRBJ1-4
v_gene: TRBV29-1
abundance: -
d_gene: TRBD1
CDR3aa: CSGGTGREKLFF
CDR3nt: TGCAGCGGGGGGACAGGGCGCGAAAAACTGTTTTTT

j_gene: TRBJ2-7
v_gene: TRBV6-5
abundance: -
d_gene: TRBD1
CDR3aa: CASSNTGGYEQYF
CDR3nt: TGTGCCAGCAGTAATACAGGGGGCTACGAGCAGTACTTC

j_gene: TRBJ1-1
v_gene: TRBV29-1
abundance: -
d_gene: -
CDR3aa: CSVGGRQSRLEAFF
CDR3nt: TGCAGCGTTGGCGGGAGGCAGTCTCGCCTTGAAGCTTTCTTT

j_gene: TRBJ2-4
v_gene: TRBV5-1
abundance: -
d_gene: -
CDR3aa: CASRRPGGEENIQYF
CDR3nt: TGCGCCAGCAGACGACCCGGTGGAGAGGAAAACATTCAGTACTTC

j_gene: TRBJ1-1
v_gene: TRBV11-2
abundance: -
d_gene: -
CDR3aa: CASSLADRPKAFF
CDR3nt: TGTGCCAGCAGCTTAGCTGACAGGCCGAAAGCTTTCTTT

j_gene: TRBJ2-1
v_gene: TRBV27
abundance: -
d_gene: TRBD2
CDR3aa: CASSFRAGNYNEQFF
CDR3nt: TGTGCCAGCAGTTTCCGAGCGGGAAACTACAATGAGCAGTTCTTC

j_gene: TRBJ1-2
v_gene: TRBV27
abundance: -
d_gene: -
CDR3aa: CASSLEGRGGGYTF
CDR3nt: TGTGCCAGCAGTTTAGAGGGCAGGGGTGGAGGCTACACCTTC

j_gene: TRBJ2-7
v_gene: TRBV23-1
abundance: -
d_gene: TRBD1
CDR3aa: CASSQNPGQGQQYF
CDR3nt: TGCGCCAGCAGTCAAAATCCGGGACAGGGACAGCAGTACTTC

j_gene: TRBJ2-1
v_gene: TRBV19
abundance: few
d_gene: TRBD2
CDR3aa: CASKSGGYNEQFF
CDR3nt: TGTGCCAGTAAGAGCGGGGGGTATAATGAGCAGTTCTTC

j_gene: TRBJ1-6
v_gene: TRBV9
abundance: few
d_gene: -
CDR3aa: CASSVDVGNSPLHF
CDR3nt: TGTGCCAGCAGCGTAGATGTCGGTAATTCACCCCTCCACTTT

j_gene: TRBJ1-1
v_gene: TRBV6-5
abundance: -
d_gene: -
CDR3aa: CASTLMNTEAFF
CDR3nt: TGTGCCAGCACTTTAATGAACACTGAAGCTTTCTTT

j_gene: TRBJ1-5
v_gene: TRBV6-4
abundance: -
d_gene: -
CDR3aa: CASSEFGSRNQPQHF
CDR3nt: TGTGCCAGCAGTGAATTCGGGTCGCGGAATCAGCCCCAGCATTTT

j_gene: TRBJ1-4
v_gene: TRBV14
abundance: -
d_gene: TRBD1
CDR3aa: CASSPRPDRGGEKLFF
CDR3nt: TGTGCCAGCAGCCCCCGCCCCGACAGGGGGGGTGAAAAACTGTTTTTT

j_gene: TRBJ2-7
v_gene: TRBV19
abundance: -
d_gene: TRBD2
CDR3aa: CASNSGGAHEQYF
CDR3nt: TGTGCCAGCAATAGCGGGGGGGCCCACGAGCAGTACTTC

j_gene: TRBJ2-3
v_gene: TRBV24-1
abundance: -
d_gene: -
CDR3aa: CATSDFGGSTDTQYF
CDR3nt: TGTGCCACCAGTGATTTTGGCGGAAGCACAGATACGCAGTATTTT

j_gene: TRBJ1-1
v_gene: TRBV5-4
abundance: -
d_gene: -
CDR3aa: CASSFDSRETEAFF
CDR3nt: TGTGCCAGCAGCTTCGACTCCAGGGAAACTGAAGCTTTCTTT

j_gene: TRBJ2-3
v_gene: TRBV5-1
abundance: -
d_gene: TRBD2
CDR3aa: CASSQLAGGSTDTQYF
CDR3nt: TGCGCCAGCAGCCAACTAGCGGGGGGGAGCACAGATACGCAGTATTTT

j_gene: TRBJ2-1
v_gene: TRBV24-1
abundance: -
d_gene: TRBD2
CDR3aa: CATSDRVGTSQKGEQFF
CDR3nt: TGTGCCACCAGTGATCGAGTCGGGACTAGTCAAAAAGGTGAGCAGTTCTTC

j_gene: TRBJ2-7
v_gene: TRBV10-3
abundance: -
d_gene: TRBD1
CDR3aa: CAISSLSPDRSSYEQYF
CDR3nt: TGTGCCATCAGTAGCCTCTCCCCGGACAGGAGCTCCTACGAGCAGTACTTC

j_gene: TRBJ2-7
v_gene: TRBV28
abundance: -
d_gene: TRBD1
CDR3aa: CASGRPGQVYEQYF
CDR3nt: TGTGCCAGCGGTAGACCGGGACAGGTCTACGAGCAGTACTTC

j_gene: TRBJ2-7
v_gene: TRBV6-6
abundance: many
d_gene: -
CDR3aa: CASSRAGLQYF
CDR3nt: TGTGCCAGCAGCAGGGCAGGCCTGCAGTACTTC

j_gene: TRBJ2-7
v_gene: TRBV18
abundance: few
d_gene: TRBD1
CDR3aa: CASSRDRKEYF
CDR3nt: TGTGCCAGCTCGCGGGACAGGAAGGAGTACTTC

j_gene: TRBJ2-3
v_gene: TRBV10-3
abundance: -
d_gene: -
CDR3aa: CAISERGTEPTDTQYF
CDR3nt: TGTGCCATCAGTGAACGGGGTACCGAACCCACAGATACGCAGTATTTT

j_gene: TRBJ2-1
v_gene: TRBV7-9
abundance: -
d_gene: -
CDR3aa: CASSPLGGEQFF
CDR3nt: TGTGCCAGCAGCCCACTCGGTGGTGAGCAGTTCTTC

j_gene: TRBJ1-2
v_gene: TRBV5-6
abundance: -
d_gene: TRBD1
CDR3aa: CASSGYPGQYSGHYGYTF
CDR3nt: TGTGCCAGCAGCGGGTACCCGGGACAGTATTCGGGGCACTATGGCTACACCTTC

j_gene: TRBJ2-3
v_gene: TRBV7-3
abundance: -
d_gene: TRBD2
CDR3aa: CASSLDWSGRVHF
CDR3nt: TGTGCCAGCAGCTTAGACTGGAGCGGGAGGGTCCATTTT

j_gene: TRBJ1-1
v_gene: TRBV4-2
abundance: -
d_gene: -
CDR3aa: CASSLNLNTEAFF
CDR3nt: TGTGCCAGCAGTTTAAACTTGAACACTGAAGCTTTCTTT

j_gene: TRBJ2-7
v_gene: TRBV4-1
abundance: once
d_gene: TRBD1
CDR3aa: CASSQSPSGQVYEQYF
CDR3nt: TGCGCCAGCAGCCAATCGCCATCGGGACAGGTCTACGAGCAGTACTTC

j_gene: TRBJ2-2
v_gene: TRBV19
abundance: -
d_gene: -
CDR3aa: CASRSTGGELFF
CDR3nt: TGTGCCAGTAGAAGTACAGGCGGGGAGCTGTTTTTT

j_gene: TRBJ2-5
v_gene: TRBV7-3
abundance: -
d_gene: -
CDR3aa: CASSSTGEETQYF
CDR3nt: TGTGCCAGCAGCTCGACAGGAGAAGAGACCCAGTACTTC

j_gene: TRBJ2-2
v_gene: TRBV5-4
abundance: -
d_gene: -
CDR3aa: CASSLGAGNTGELFF
CDR3nt: TGTGCCAGCAGCTTAGGAGCGGGGAACACCGGGGAGCTGTTTTTT

j_gene: TRBJ1-2
v_gene: TRBV29-1
abundance: -
d_gene: -
CDR3aa: CSAVGGASLIGYTF
CDR3nt: TGCAGCGCTGTTGGGGGGGCATCCTTAATTGGCTACACCTTC

j_gene: TRBJ2-2
v_gene: TRBV18
abundance: -
d_gene: -
CDR3aa: CASSPAGLRNTGELFF
CDR3nt: TGTGCCAGCTCACCCGCGGGACTCAGAAACACCGGGGAGCTGTTTTTT

j_gene: TRBJ1-5
v_gene: TRBV3-1/TRBV3-2
abundance: -
d_gene: TRBD1
CDR3aa: CASSRQGHRQPQHF
CDR3nt: TGTGCCAGCAGCCGACAGGGGCATCGCCAGCCCCAGCATTTT

j_gene: TRBJ1-4
v_gene: TRBV27
abundance: many
d_gene: TRBD1
CDR3aa: CASSLHRGSEKLFF
CDR3nt: TGTGCCAGCAGCCTCCACAGGGGGAGTGAAAAACTGTTTTTT

j_gene: TRBJ1-2
v_gene: TRBV28
abundance: few
d_gene: -
CDR3aa: CASSADSIYGYTF
CDR3nt: TGTGCCAGCAGTGCGGACAGCATCTATGGCTACACCTTC

j_gene: TRBJ2-2
v_gene: TRBV7-5
abundance: -
d_gene: -
CDR3aa: CVRSLRGFPSNTGELFF
CDR3nt: TGTGTCAGAAGCTTGAGGGGGTTCCCCTCGAACACCGGGGAGCTGTTTTTT

j_gene: TRBJ2-3
v_gene: TRBV5-4
abundance: -
d_gene: -
CDR3aa: CASSSPTQDTQYF
CDR3nt: TGTGCCAGCAGCTCCCCCACACAGGATACGCAGTATTTT

j_gene: TRBJ2-3
v_gene: TRBV12-3/TRBV12-4
abundance: -
d_gene: -
CDR3aa: CASRQLADTQYF
CDR3nt: TGTGCCAGCAGACAACTAGCAGATACGCAGTATTTT

j_gene: TRBJ2-3
v_gene: TRBV11-2
abundance: -
d_gene: TRBD2
CDR3aa: CASRGGLAGSARTDTQYF
CDR3nt: TGTGCCAGCAGGGGGGGGCTAGCGGGATCCGCCCGCACAGATACGCAGTATTTT

j_gene: TRBJ1-2
v_gene: TRBV5-6
abundance: -
d_gene: TRBD1
CDR3aa: CASSYGQGKNYGYTF
CDR3nt: TGTGCCAGCAGCTACGGACAGGGTAAAAACTATGGCTACACCTTC

j_gene: TRBJ1-1
v_gene: TRBV6-5
abundance: -
d_gene: TRBD1
CDR3aa: CASRRPDRGTEAFF
CDR3nt: TGTGCCAGCAGAAGACCGGACAGGGGCACTGAAGCTTTCTTT

j_gene: TRBJ1-4
v_gene: TRBV7-9
abundance: once
d_gene: -
CDR3aa: CASSLFGGANEKLFF
CDR3nt: TGTGCCAGCAGCTTATTCGGGGGTGCTAATGAAAAACTGTTTTTT

j_gene: TRBJ1-1
v_gene: TRBV19
abundance: -
d_gene: -
CDR3aa: CASSIAGVYTEAFF
CDR3nt: TGTGCCAGTAGTATAGCGGGGGTGTACACTGAAGCTTTCTTT